A single sample gave rise to the 32 T cell receptor beta chains below, sequenced in a study of blood T cell repertoires in COVID-19 (dated by TCRdb to the early 2020s). Receptor amplification or capture employed the immunoSEQ multiplex PCR assay. TCRdb took over this immuneACCESS table, retaining in-frame rearrangements with V and J assigned. Such tables are incomplete; in checked studies, under half of the missing clones stem from an unresolved V gene, and the remainder is unexplained. This sample lists 55,000 or so clones; roughly nine tenths were detected once. The ten most abundant clones make up approximately 6% of the sample. Sequencing was performed on peripheral blood. The receptors come from a man aged 35 to 55 with acute or convalescent COVID-19.

The chain couples TRBV7-9 to TRBJ2-1, with 10 positions matching TRBD2. Germline loops: CDR1 SEHNR, CDR2 FQNEAQ (reference sequence). This CDR3 spans 15 amino acids. V shed 6 bases and J 2 bases; nucleotides not matched to a gene: 4. The CDR3 spells CASSWTSGTYNEQFF. The CDR3 region has the DNA TGTGCCAGCAGTTGGACTAGCGGAACCTACAATGAGCAGTTCTTC.

The table lists this clone with a few counts. The genes are TRBV16 and TRBJ2-1; 9 bases are a match to TRBD2. CDR1 is KGHSY and CDR2 is FQNENV in the germline V gene. The CDR3 runs to 17 residues. The J segment lost 0 bases and the V segment lost 3 bases, leaving 6 bases of the junction unmatched. CDR3 bases: TGTGCCAGCAGCCAGCTAGCGGGGTCGAGCTCCTACAATGAGCAGTTCTTC. Translated, it gives CASSQLAGSSSYNEQFF.

The rearrangement uses TRBV7-8 and TRBJ2-7; possible D gene TRBD2, 5 bases. Trimming removed 2 bases from V and 7 bases from J, with 9 bases in between. The CDR3 sequence is 12 residues long. Germline V lookup: CDR1 SGHVS, CDR2 FQNEAQ. The CDR3 region has the DNA TGTGCCAGCAGCTTAAGCTCGGGGGAGCAGTACTTC. Its translation is CASSLSSGEQYF.

This clone was seen only once. V usage is TRBV30 and J usage is TRBJ1-4; perhaps TRBD1 as D (5 bases). The CDR3 is 13 residues long. Germline V lookup: CDR1 GTSNPN, CDR2 SVGIG (reference sequence). V was clipped by 3 bases and J by 7 bases, with 12 bases between them. The CDR3 sequence is CAWRAPGGEKLFF. The DNA for the CDR3 is TGTGCCTGGAGGGCCCCGGGGGGTGAAAAACTGTTTTTT.

V is TRBV24-1 and J is TRBJ1-1; 9 bases align to TRBD1. The CDR3 runs to 15 residues. Trimming at V came to 9 bases and at J to 0 bases, leaving 7 bases not matched to a gene. The germline V gene encodes CDR1 KGHDR and CDR2 SFDVKD. The CDR3 here is CATRGGQGMNTEAFF. Written as DNA, the CDR3 is TGTGCCACCCGGGGGGGACAGGGCATGAACACTGAAGCTTTCTTT.

This clone was counted between two and nine times. The chain carries TRBV10-2 and TRBJ2-1; 10 bases are shared with TRBD2. The CDR3 contains 14 residues. Germline values: CDR1 WSHSY, CDR2 SAAADI. Trimming at V came to 6 bases and at J to 10 bases, leaving 9 bases not matched to a gene. CDR3 bases: TGCGCCAGCAGCAATCTAGCGGGAGTACGCGAGCAGTTCTTC. Translation: CASSNLAGVREQFF.

V gene TRBV10-1 combines with J gene TRBJ1-2; perhaps TRBD1 as D (5 bases). The CDR3 contains 13 residues. From germline, CDR1 is WNHNN and CDR2 SYGVQD (reference sequence). Trimming took 7 bases from V and 1 from J, leaving 10 bases between them. CDR3 sequence reads: CASKAGHNYGYTF. The CDR3 DNA reads as TGCGCCAGCAAAGCGGGGCATAACTATGGCTACACCTTC.

The chain links TRBV5-1 to TRBJ2-2; 8 bases agree with TRBD2. Germline CDR1 SGHRS, CDR2 YFSETQ. The CDR3 consists of 15 residues. V shed 3 bases, J shed 6 bases, and the junction held 7 bases outside the gene matches. The CDR3 protein is CASSSAGAVAGELFF. CDR3 in DNA: TGCGCCAGCAGCTCAGCGGGAGCGGTAGCCGGGGAGCTGTTTTTT.

The rearrangement links TRBV11-3 to TRBJ2-7, with 8 bases lining up with TRBD2. The CDR3 consists of 15 residues. The junction had 6 bases not matched to a gene; V was cut back by 5 bases and J by 0 bases. From germline, CDR1 is SGHNT and CDR2 YENEEA. DNA of the CDR3: TGTGCCAGCAGCACCCGGGGGGGCCACTCCTACGAGCAGTACTTC. This gives the protein CASSTRGGHSYEQYF.

In nucleotides, the CDR3 is TGTGCCTGGAGTGGTATTAATGAGGCTTTCTTT. It encodes CAWSGINEAFF. The chain couples TRBV30 to TRBJ1-1; D is ambiguous. The V gene lost 1 base and the J gene lost 11 bases, with 11 bases spanning the gap. Per the germline V gene, CDR1 is GTSNPN and CDR2 is SVGIG (reference sequence). The CDR3 has 11 residues.

V is TRBV5-1 and J is TRBJ2-7; possibly TRBD2 for D (5 bases). The ends were cut back, 2 bases at V and 5 bases at J, with 5 bases in the middle. Germline V lookup: CDR1 SGHRS, CDR2 YFSETQ. There are 11 residues in the CDR3. CDR3 coding DNA: TGCGCCAGCAGCTTCGGGGACGAGCAGTACTTC. Protein: CASSFGDEQYF. Based on the CDR3 plus reference TRBV5-1 and TRBJ2-7, the full variable domain is KAGVTQTPRYLIKTRGQQVTLSCSPISGHRSVSWYQQTPGQGLQFLFEYFSETQRNKGNFPGRFSGRQFSNSRSEMNVSTLELGDSALYLCASSFGDEQYFGPGTRLTVT.

The chain couples TRBV27 to TRBJ2-5, with 8 bases aligning to TRBD1. The V and J ends lost 5 bases and 3 bases, in that order; junction bases with no gene match: 5. CDR1 and CDR2 from the germline V gene are MNHEY and SMNVEV (reference sequence). The CDR3 consists of 14 residues. The CDR3 here is CASSPKGQEETQYF. CDR3 coding DNA: TGTGCCAGCAGTCCAAAGGGACAGGAAGAGACCCAGTACTTC.

The V and J genes are TRBV5-4 and TRBJ2-1; 7 positions match TRBD2. The CDR3 totals 18 residues. The V gene's germline CDR1 is SGHNT and CDR2 YYREEE (reference sequence). J lost 7 bases, V lost 5 bases, and 21 bases had no gene match. CDR3 sequence: CASRGSVGGRQPQNEQFF. The CDR3 nucleotides read TGTGCCAGCAGGGGGTCGGTGGGCGGGAGACAACCACAGAATGAGCAGTTCTTC.

This sequence joins TRBV4-2 and TRBJ1-2, with TRBD1 matching 7 bases. CDR1 is LGHNA and CDR2 is YNFKEQ in the germline V gene. The V and J ends lost 0 bases and 4 bases, in that order; junction bases with no gene match: 11. There are 17 residues in the CDR3. CDR3 DNA sequence: TGTGCCAGCAGCCAAGATAGGGGAACAGGGGAGAGCTATGGCTACACCTTC. Protein: CASSQDRGTGESYGYTF.

The chain employs TRBV6-4 and TRBJ2-1; TRBD2 matches 9 bases. CDR3 length: 14 residues. The V and J ends lost 4 bases and 5 bases, in that order; junction bases with no gene match: 3. Germline values: CDR1 MRHNA, CDR2 SNTAGT. CDR3 DNA: TGTGCCAGCAGTGTAGCGGGAGAACACAATGAGCAGTTCTTC. The encoded protein is CASSVAGEHNEQFF.

The V and J genes are TRBV12-3 or TRBV12-4 and TRBJ1-5; D might be TRBD1 (5 bases). The germline V and J ends were trimmed by 6 bases and 7 bases, with 13 bases remaining between them. This CDR3 spans 13 amino acids. CDR3 nucleotides: TGTGCCAGCAGCCTGGGGGGAGACCAGCCCCAGCATTTT. Residues: CASSLGGDQPQHF.

Points on this clone: One junction end does not reproduce the germline sequence, and a read error may be involved. The V and J genes are TRBV7-2 and TRBJ1-4; D may be TRBD1 (5 bases). The CDR3 extends over 14 amino acids. CDR1 is SGHTA, CDR2 FQGNSA, per germline. CDR3 bases: TGTGCCAGCAGCCTAGCGACGGAGGGGGAAAAACTGTTTTTT. Its protein is CASSLATEGEKLFF.

This clone has more than one count but fewer than ten. The V and J genes are TRBV6-2 or TRBV6-3 and TRBJ2-1, with TRBD2 as a possible D gene (6 bases). Per the germline V gene, CDR1 is MNHEY and CDR2 is SVGEGT. This CDR3 comprises 12 residues. V lost 5 bases and J 8 bases, leaving 10 bases between the germline ends. In nucleotides, the CDR3 is TGTGCCAGCAGTCGACTAGGCGATGAGCAGTTCTTC. It is translated as CASSRLGDEQFF.

V and J are TRBV27 and TRBJ2-1; 13 bases are a match to TRBD2. V shed 5 bases, J shed 7 bases, and the junction held 5 bases outside the gene matches. The CDR3 is 15 amino acids. Germline lookup yields CDR1 MNHEY and CDR2 SMNVEV (reference sequence). The CDR3 spells CASSTGTSGINEQFF. In DNA, the CDR3 is TGTGCCAGCAGTACCGGGACTAGCGGGATTAATGAGCAGTTCTTC.

This chain connects TRBV7-8 to TRBJ2-3; D not certain. This CDR3 spans 14 amino acids. Per germline, CDR1 SGHVS and CDR2 FQNEAQ. V lost 5 bases and J 6 bases, leaving 15 bases between the germline ends. In DNA, the CDR3 is TGTGCCAGCAGCGTACAGTTGAGCAGGGATACGCAGTATTTT. Translation gives CASSVQLSRDTQYF.

The V gene is TRBV6-6, the J gene TRBJ2-5, with 9 nucleotides matching TRBD2. CDR3 length equals 14 residues. Losses at the gene ends were 6 bases for V and 5 bases for J; bases not matched to a gene: 7. Germline V gives CDR1 MNHNY, CDR2 SVGAGI (reference sequence). CDR3 region: CASRPGLARETQYF. CDR3 DNA sequence: TGTGCCAGCAGACCAGGACTAGCGCGGGAGACCCAGTACTTC.

The rearrangement links TRBV24-1 to TRBJ2-7; 9 nucleotides match TRBD2. Germline V gives CDR1 KGHDR, CDR2 SFDVKD. The trim removed 3 bases at V and 3 bases at J, leaving 5 bases unmatched. The CDR3 is 15 amino acids. This chain's CDR3 is CATSDGGLANYEQYF. The CDR3, as DNA: TGTGCCACCAGTGATGGTGGACTAGCGAACTACGAGCAGTACTTC.

The rearrangement uses TRBV6-6 and TRBJ2-7; 9 positions agree with TRBD1. V shed 5 bases and J 4 bases; nucleotides not matched to a gene: 9. Germline CDR1 is MNHNY and CDR2 is SVGAGI (reference sequence). CDR3 length: 15 amino acids. Here the CDR3 DNA reads TGTGCCAGCAGTAAACAGGGGGCAAGGTTGTACGAGCAGTACTTC. Its translation: CASSKQGARLYEQYF.

This clone was seen once. CDR3: CASSLGGTSDYNEQFF. CDR3 nucleotides: TGCGCCAGCAGCTTGGGCGGGACTAGCGACTACAATGAGCAGTTCTTC. The V and J genes are TRBV5-1 and TRBJ2-1, with 10 bases that match TRBD2. The V segment lost 0 bases and the J segment 3 bases; nucleotides outside the gene matches: 3. The CDR3 spans 16 residues. The germline V gene has CDR1 SGHRS and CDR2 YFSETQ.

This rearrangement joins TRBV6-5 to TRBJ1-2, with 7 bases identical to TRBD1. Germline values: CDR1 MNHEY, CDR2 SVGAGI. The CDR3 is 15 amino acids. The trim removed 7 bases at V and 4 bases at J, leaving 12 bases unmatched. Here the CDR3 reads CASTYSRDSPYGYTF. The CDR3 bases are TGTGCCAGCACTTATTCCCGGGACAGCCCCTATGGCTACACCTTC.

This chain links TRBV9 with TRBJ1-1; possible D gene TRBD1, 5 bases. CDR3 length equals 13 residues. Trimming removed 4 bases from V and 3 bases from J, with 10 bases in between. Per the germline V gene, CDR1 is SGDLS and CDR2 is YYNGEE. The CDR3: CASSFRVHTEAFF. The CDR3 region has the DNA TGTGCCAGCAGCTTCAGGGTCCACACTGAAGCTTTCTTT.

This clone was observed a few times. The chain couples TRBV25-1 to TRBJ1-1; unclear D gene. This CDR3 has 13 amino acids. Germline V gene data show CDR1 as MGHDK and CDR2 as SYGVNS. V lost 3 bases, J lost 6 bases, and 11 bases lay in between. The CDR3 protein is CASSDKQFAEAFF. CDR3 nucleotide sequence: TGTGCCAGCAGTGACAAACAGTTTGCTGAAGCTTTCTTT. The whole variable domain, remainder taken from reference TRBV25-1 and TRBJ1-1, is EADIYQTPRYLVIGTGKKITLECSQTMGHDKMYWYQQDPGMELHLIHYSYGVNSTEKGDLSSESTVSRIRTEHFPLTLESARPSHTSQYLCASSDKQFAEAFFGQGTRLTVV.

The CDR3 DNA reads as TGTGCCAGCAGCTTAGTACAGAACACCGGGGAGCTGTTTTTT. It is translated as CASSLVQNTGELFF. J is TRBJ2-2 and V is TRBV7-8, with D unclear. The CDR3 is made up of 14 amino acids. V shed 1 base and J shed 1 base, with 4 bases lying between them. CDR1 is SGHVS, CDR2 FQNEAQ, per germline.

The genes are TRBV5-6 and TRBJ2-3; 8 nucleotides agree with TRBD2. The CDR3 is 17 amino acids. CDR1 and CDR2 (germline): SGHDT, YYEEEE. V gave up 4 bases and J gave up 4 bases; unmatched junction bases: 14. The CDR3 loop reads CASSPRWSGSPPDTQYF. The CDR3 DNA is TGTGCCAGCAGCCCGCGCTGGAGCGGGAGTCCCCCAGATACGCAGTATTTT.

The chain couples TRBV2 to TRBJ2-1; maybe TRBD2 (5 bases). Trimming left V 5 bases short and J 7 bases short, with 18 bases between. CDR1 and CDR2 from the germline V gene are SNHLY and FYNNEI. CDR3 length equals 15 residues. This CDR3 is CASSPDYPVANEQFF. In DNA form, the CDR3 reads TGTGCCAGCAGTCCCGACTATCCGGTCGCGAATGAGCAGTTCTTC. Complete variable domain (other parts from reference TRBV2 and TRBJ2-1): EPEVTQTPSHQVTQMGQEVILRCVPISNHLYFYWYRQILGQKVEFLVSFYNNEISEKSEIFDDQFSVERPDGSNFTLKIRSTKLEDSAMYFCASSPDYPVANEQFFGPGTRLTVL.

The gene calls are TRBV6-5 and TRBJ1-6, with 7 positions matching TRBD1. V was clipped by 3 bases and J by 8 bases; unmatched bases: 10. Germline V gene lookup returns CDR1 MNHEY and CDR2 SVGAGI. The CDR3 runs to 16 residues. For the CDR3, the DNA is TGTGCCAGCAGTTATTTCATCGGGACAGACCATTCACCCCTCCACTTT. It is translated as CASSYFIGTDHSPLHF.

The chain combines TRBV5-4 with TRBJ1-5; possible D gene TRBD1, 5 bases. Trimming cost V 1 base and J 4 bases, with 9 bases left between them. This CDR3 comprises 14 residues. Germline assignment: CDR1 SGHNT and CDR2 YYREEE (reference sequence). CDR3 protein: CASSLSGGNQPQHF. In DNA form, the CDR3 reads TGTGCCAGCAGCTTGTCGGGGGGGAATCAGCCCCAGCATTTT.